The 28 T cell receptor beta chains below come from one sample, sequenced in a study of a mutant IDH1 vaccine in newly diagnosed glioma. The sample's time point: week 23, last vaccination. The investigators gave 300 ug of mutant IDH1 20-mer peptide in each vaccine dose, together with topical imiquimod. For these TCRs, the target antigens are not known. Using immunoSEQ multiplex PCR, the repertoire was profiled, and TCRdb retains in-frame clones only, with some absent. The sample lists roughly 74,000 clones; around 83% were seen once. The sample was PBMCs, taken from a glioma patient whose treatment included an IDH1 peptide vaccine. Source of these receptors: a woman between 50 and 59 years old with glioma.

The chain has TRBV14 and TRBJ2-7; D is possibly TRBD1 or TRBD2 (6 bases each). CDR1 is SGHDN, CDR2 FVKESK, per germline. Trimming took off 0 bases at V and 6 bases at J, with 12 bases between the two ends. CDR3 length: 14 amino acids. CDR3 DNA sequence: TGTGCCAGCAGCCAAGATTTCGGGGGCGGCGAGCAGTACTTC. Amino acid sequence: CASSQDFGGGEQYF. Complete variable domain (other parts from reference TRBV14 and TRBJ2-7): EAGVTQFPSHSVIEKGQTVTLRCDPISGHDNLYWYRRVMGKEIKFLLHFVKESKQDESGMPNNRFLAERTGGTYSTLKVQPAELEDSGVYFCASSQDFGGGEQYFGPGTRLTVT.

The gene calls are TRBV10-3 and TRBJ2-7; 10 positions match TRBD2. V was pared by 2 bases and J by 2 bases, with 0 bases of the junction left unmatched. This CDR3 is 14 amino acids long. Germline CDR1 and CDR2: ENHRY and SYGVKD. The CDR3: CAISETSGAYEQYF. In DNA form, the CDR3 reads TGTGCCATCAGTGAGACTAGCGGGGCCTACGAGCAGTACTTC.

The CDR3 sequence is CASSPSPSRDLVSGNTIYF. Here the CDR3 DNA reads TGTGCCAGCAGCCCGAGCCCATCACGGGATTTGGTCTCTGGAAACACCATATATTTT. The gene calls are TRBV9 and TRBJ1-3; D is uncertain. CDR1 and CDR2 (germline): SGDLS, YYNGEE. The CDR3 has 19 residues. The V end lost 4 bases, the J end lost 0 bases, and 23 bases lay between the germline ends.

The chain combines TRBV21-1 with TRBJ2-7; the table gives TRBD1 as D, unverified against the DNA. TRBV21-1 represents a pseudogene. The CDR3 has 17 residues. This CDR3 reads CASSKGGATGVAYEQYF. The CDR3 region has the DNA TGTGCCAGCAGCAAAGGGGGGGCGACAGGGGTAGCCTACGAGCAGTACTTC.

Only a few counts were recorded for this clone. The chain uses TRBV6-5 and TRBJ1-5, with D tentatively TRBD1 (5 bases). The CDR3 consists of 12 residues. Germline lookup yields CDR1 MNHEY and CDR2 SVGAGI. Trimming removed 5 bases at V and 7 bases at J, with 9 bases between. CDR3 sequence: CASSQGDQPQHF. The CDR3 DNA sequence: TGTGCCAGCAGTCAGGGAGACCAGCCCCAGCATTTT.

V gene TRBV7-9 combines with J gene TRBJ2-3; 8 bases fit TRBD1. The germline V gene has CDR1 SEHNR and CDR2 FQNEAQ (reference sequence). The CDR3 consists of 15 residues. J was trimmed by 2 bases and V by 7 bases; bases with no gene match: 8. The CDR3 sequence: CASTPQGANTDTQYF. The CDR3 coding sequence is TGTGCCAGCACCCCTCAGGGGGCCAACACAGATACGCAGTATTTT.

The chain uses TRBV6-6 and TRBJ1-2; 12 bases are a match to TRBD1. Germline CDR1 reads MNHNY; CDR2 reads SVGAGI (reference sequence). J lost 7 bases, V lost 6 bases, and 12 bases had no gene match. The CDR3 runs to 16 residues. The CDR3 coding sequence is TGTGCCAGCAGGCTCAACCCCGGGACAGGGGGCGGTGGCTACACCTTC. Translation gives CASRLNPGTGGGGYTF.

This sequence joins TRBV5-6 and TRBJ2-1, with TRBD2 matching 11 bases. Trimming removed 3 bases from V and 9 bases from J; junction bases left unmatched: 11. Germline CDR1 is SGHDT and CDR2 is YYEEEE. This CDR3 region has 16 residues. The CDR3 loop is CASSSATSGEFGEQFF. In nucleotides, the CDR3 is TGTGCCAGCAGCTCCGCGACTAGCGGGGAGTTCGGTGAGCAGTTCTTC.

This chain connects TRBV9 to TRBJ2-2; 14 positions match TRBD2. The CDR3 extends over 17 amino acids. V lost 0 bases, J lost 7 bases, and 5 bases stayed unmatched. CDR1 and CDR2 from the germline V gene are SGDLS and YYNGEE. The CDR3 loop is CASSVVETSGRVGELFF. The CDR3 DNA reads TGTGCCAGCAGCGTAGTCGAGACTAGCGGGAGGGTCGGGGAGCTGTTTTTT. The entire variable domain, with the rest obtained from reference TRBV9 and TRBJ2-2, is as follows: DSGVTQTPKHLITATGQRVTLRCSPRSGDLSVYWYQQSLDQGLQFLIQYYNGEERAKGNILERFSAQQFPDLHSELNLSSLELGDSALYFCASSVVETSGRVGELFFGEGSRLTVL.

The V gene is TRBV5-1, the J gene TRBJ2-7; no clear D. The germline gives CDR1 SGHRS, CDR2 YFSETQ. The CDR3 is 13 amino acids. Trimming removed 0 bases at V and 9 bases at J, with 13 bases between. DNA of the CDR3: TGCGCCAGCAGCTTGGGCATCTCACGCGTGCAGTACTTC. Protein: CASSLGISRVQYF.

This clone was seen just once. The chain is built from TRBV5-1 and TRBJ2-2; 9 bases align to TRBD1. Germline values: CDR1 SGHRS, CDR2 YFSETQ. The V gene end was trimmed by 4 bases and the J gene end by 3 bases; junction bases not matched to a gene: 4. This CDR3 contains 15 residues. The CDR3: CASSMRTGDTGELFF. DNA for the CDR3: TGCGCCAGCAGCATGAGGACAGGGGACACCGGGGAGCTGTTTTTT.

This chain uses TRBV7-3 with TRBJ1-2, with D possibly TRBD1 on 6 matching bases. CDR1 is SGHTA and CDR2 is FQGTGA in the germline V gene. CDR3 length: 13 residues. The V gene lost 6 bases and the J gene lost 3 bases, with 11 bases spanning the gap. CDR3 region: CASSPDSDYGYTF. Here the CDR3 DNA reads TGTGCCAGCAGTCCGGACAGCGACTATGGCTACACCTTC.

CDR3 nucleotides: TGTGCCAGCAGCTCCGGCCTAGGTGTGGAAAAACTGTTTTTT. Its protein product is CASSSGLGVEKLFF. The chain has TRBV7-8 and TRBJ1-4; D unresolved. CDR3 length: 14 residues. The germline V and J ends were trimmed by 4 bases and 8 bases, with 14 bases remaining between them. Germline loops: CDR1 SGHVS, CDR2 FQNEAQ.

V usage is TRBV4-1 and J usage is TRBJ2-7; no clear D. CDR1 and CDR2 from the germline V gene are MGHRA and YSYEKL. The CDR3 contains 12 residues. V lost 0 bases and J 5 bases, leaving 5 bases between the germline ends. The CDR3 spells CASSQEENEQYF. DNA of the CDR3: TGCGCCAGCAGCCAAGAGGAAAACGAGCAGTACTTC.

V and J are TRBV5-4 and TRBJ2-3, with TRBD1 matching 11 bases. The V and J ends lost 7 bases and 3 bases, in that order; junction bases with no gene match: 7. This CDR3 has 15 amino acids. From germline, CDR1 is SGHNT and CDR2 YYREEE (reference sequence). The chain's CDR3 is CASRAGQGDTDTQYF. CDR3 DNA sequence: TGTGCCAGCCGCGCGGGACAGGGGGATACAGATACGCAGTATTTT.

This rearrangement joins TRBV5-1 to TRBJ2-3; 9 nucleotides align to TRBD2. This CDR3 has 16 amino acids. Germline assignment: CDR1 SGHRS and CDR2 YFSETQ. The ends lost 0 bases at V and 2 bases at J; junction bases unmatched: 4. The CDR3 nucleotides read TGCGCCAGCAGCTTGGTTAGCGGGAGAGTCACAGATACGCAGTATTTT. Its protein product is CASSLVSGRVTDTQYF.

The rearrangement joins TRBV7-3 to TRBJ2-1; 8 bases are shared with TRBD2. V shed 3 bases, J shed 0 bases, and the junction held 10 bases outside the gene matches. The CDR3 loop spans 18 amino acids. Germline V lookup: CDR1 SGHTA, CDR2 FQGTGA. This chain's CDR3 is CASSLLSGGTDSYNEQFF. The CDR3 DNA follows: TGTGCCAGCAGCTTGCTGTCGGGAGGGACCGACTCCTACAATGAGCAGTTCTTC.

CDR3 in DNA: TGTGCCAGCAGCTTTTACTCAGGGGCATACACAGATACGCAGTATTTT. It is translated as CASSFYSGAYTDTQYF. This chain joins TRBV7-3 and TRBJ2-3, with a weak D call TRBD1 (6 bases). The CDR3 totals 16 residues. From germline, CDR1 is SGHTA and CDR2 FQGTGA. The ends were cut back, 3 bases at V and 2 bases at J, with 15 bases in the middle.

CDR3 coding DNA: TGTGCCAGCAGCGCGTCTAGCGGGAGCTCCTACGAGCAGTACTTC. As protein: CASSASSGSSYEQYF. The gene calls are TRBV7-3 and TRBJ2-7; 10 bases map to TRBD2. CDR3 length: 15 residues. Per germline, CDR1 SGHTA and CDR2 FQGTGA. Trimming took 5 bases from V and 0 from J; bases not matched to a gene: 4.

The chain uses TRBV29-1 and TRBJ2-1; D unresolved. Germline loops: CDR1 SQVTM, CDR2 ANQGSEA. Trimming took off 3 bases at V and 6 bases at J, with 9 bases between the two ends. CDR3 length: 12 amino acids. The CDR3 sequence is CSVESFTNEQFF. As DNA, the CDR3 is TGCAGCGTTGAGAGCTTTACCAATGAGCAGTTCTTC.

This clone has just a few counts. CDR3 in DNA: TGTGCCAGCAGTGCCCTGACAGTGAACACTGAAGCTTTCTTT. Protein: CASSALTVNTEAFF. The chain links TRBV2 to TRBJ1-1; D possibly corresponds to TRBD1 (5 bases). The CDR3 runs 14 residues. From germline, CDR1 is SNHLY and CDR2 FYNNEI. Trimming took 4 bases from V and 0 from J, leaving 9 bases between them. The variable domain in full, with the rest retrieved from reference TRBV2 and TRBJ1-1, is EPEVTQTPSHQVTQMGQEVILRCVPISNHLYFYWYRQILGQKVEFLVSFYNNEISEKSEIFDDQFSVERPDGSNFTLKIRSTKLEDSAMYFCASSALTVNTEAFFGQGTRLTVV.

The rearrangement links TRBV11-2 to TRBJ2-1; D might be TRBD2 (5 bases). V was pared by 3 bases and J by 5 bases, with 14 bases between. Looked up from germline, CDR1 is SGHAT and CDR2 is FQNNGV. The CDR3 has 15 residues. The CDR3 coding sequence is TGTGCCAGCAGCTTGCTTGGAGGCCGTAACAATGAGCAGTTCTTC. Amino acids: CASSLLGGRNNEQFF.

The CDR3 loop reads CASSQDSAARAGTVVYGYTF. The CDR3, as DNA: TGTGCCAGCAGCCAAGACTCGGCGGCCCGGGCCGGGACCGTGGTCTATGGCTACACCTTC. The V gene is TRBV7-3, the J gene TRBJ1-2, with D possibly being TRBD1 (5 bases). V shed 5 bases and J shed 4 bases, with 32 bases lying between them. Per germline, CDR1 SGHTA and CDR2 FQGTGA. This CDR3 comprises 20 residues.

The chain joins TRBV5-4 to TRBJ2-7; D call uncertain. Trimming removed 4 bases from V and 7 bases from J, with 9 bases in between. The CDR3 is 11 residues long. From germline, CDR1 is SGHNT and CDR2 YYREEE (reference sequence). The CDR3 spells CASSPHGEQYF. The CDR3 nucleotides read TGTGCCAGCAGCCCGCATGGAGAGCAGTACTTC.

Worth noting for this clone: Other DNA sequences within the sample encode an identical CDR3. V and J are TRBV9 and TRBJ2-2; 13 bases fit TRBD2. The V and J ends lost 0 bases and 8 bases, in that order; junction bases with no gene match: 10. The germline V gene has CDR1 SGDLS and CDR2 YYNGEE. The CDR3 is made up of 18 amino acids. Here the CDR3 reads CASSVELAGGPSSGELFF. The CDR3 DNA is TGTGCCAGCAGCGTAGAACTAGCGGGAGGGCCGAGTTCGGGGGAGCTGTTTTTT.

The V and J genes are TRBV19 and TRBJ2-2, with D tentatively TRBD1 (7 bases). Germline loops: CDR1 LNHDA, CDR2 SQIVND (reference sequence). The CDR3 contains 13 residues. V lost 3 bases and J lost 6, with 8 bases in between. The CDR3 spells CASSIRGAGELFF. In DNA, the CDR3 is TGTGCCAGTAGTATCAGGGGGGCCGGGGAGCTGTTTTTT.

The chain recombines TRBV7-9 with TRBJ2-3; perhaps TRBD2 as D (5 bases). V was trimmed by 5 bases and J by 6 bases, leaving 12 bases between them. The germline V gene has CDR1 SEHNR and CDR2 FQNEAQ (reference sequence). The CDR3 has 13 residues. The CDR3 protein is CASSRPSGDTQYF. Here the CDR3 DNA reads TGTGCCAGCAGCCGCCCTTCGGGGGATACGCAGTATTTT.

The chain has TRBV5-6 and TRBJ1-2; maybe TRBD1 (5 bases). V gave up 4 bases and J gave up 7 bases, with 17 bases separating them. Germline V gene sequence: CDR1 SGHDT, CDR2 YYEEEE. This CDR3 has 14 residues. The CDR3 DNA reads TGTGCCAGCAGCCTACATACCCACAGGACTGGCTACACCTTC. Protein sequence: CASSLHTHRTGYTF.